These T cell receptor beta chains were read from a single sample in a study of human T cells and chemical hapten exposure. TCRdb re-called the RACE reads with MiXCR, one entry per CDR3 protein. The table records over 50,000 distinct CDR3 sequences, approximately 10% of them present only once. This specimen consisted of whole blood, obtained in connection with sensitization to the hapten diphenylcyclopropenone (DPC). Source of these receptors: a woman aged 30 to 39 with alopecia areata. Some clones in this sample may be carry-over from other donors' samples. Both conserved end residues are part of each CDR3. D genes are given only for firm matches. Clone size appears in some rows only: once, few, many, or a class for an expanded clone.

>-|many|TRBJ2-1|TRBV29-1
TGCAGCGTTGGTGGGGGAGACAGGAACAATGAGCAGTTCTTC
CSVGGGDRNNEQFF
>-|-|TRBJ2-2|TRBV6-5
TGTGCCAGCAGTTACTCGAAAAGGGGGTCGAACACCGGGGAGCTGTTTTTT
CASSYSKRGSNTGELFF
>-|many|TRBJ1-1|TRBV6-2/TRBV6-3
TGTGCCAGCGAGCCTGGAGGGAGCATGAACACTGAAGCTTTCTTT
CASEPGGSMNTEAFF
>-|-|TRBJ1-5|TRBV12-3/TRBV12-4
TGTGCCAGCAGTTCCACCAGGGCCGAGGCCCAGCATTTT
CASSSTRAEAQHF
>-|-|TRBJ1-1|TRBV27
TGTGCCAGCAGTTCAGACTTATTGAACACTGAAGCTTTCTTT
CASSSDLLNTEAFF
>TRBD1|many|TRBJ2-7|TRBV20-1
TGCAGTGCCCAGGACAGGGGAAATGAGCAGTACTTC
CSAQDRGNEQYF
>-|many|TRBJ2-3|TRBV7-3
TGTGCCAGCAGCTTAGTGGGGTTAGATACGCAGTATTTT
CASSLVGLDTQYF
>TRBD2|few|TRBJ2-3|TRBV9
TGTGCCAGCAGCCTCATCGGCGGGGGGGCGTCAGATACGCAGTATTTT
CASSLIGGGASDTQYF
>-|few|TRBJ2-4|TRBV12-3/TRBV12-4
TGTGCCAGCCAGGAGACGGTAAAAAACATTCAGTACTTC
CASQETVKNIQYF
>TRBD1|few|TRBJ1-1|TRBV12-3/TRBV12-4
TGTGCCAGCAATGCCCTCCCGGGACAGGGGGCGAGAAACACTGAAGCTTTCTTT
CASNALPGQGARNTEAFF
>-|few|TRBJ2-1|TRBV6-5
TGTGCCAACCACCTGGCTGAGCAGTTCTTC
CANHLAEQFF
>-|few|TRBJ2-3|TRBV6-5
TGTGCCAGCGCCCTAGTGCGCTCTAGGGGGGATACGCAGTATTTT
CASALVRSRGDTQYF
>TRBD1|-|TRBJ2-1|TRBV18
TGTGCCAGCTCCCGCCTGGACAGGAGTTTTTACAATGAGCAGTTCTTC
CASSRLDRSFYNEQFF
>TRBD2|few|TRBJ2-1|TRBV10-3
TGTGCCATCAGTTGGGGGGGGTCCTACAATGAGCAGTTCTTC
CAISWGGSYNEQFF
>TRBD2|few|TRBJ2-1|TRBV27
TGTGCCAGCAGTTTATCGGGACTAGCGGGGGGGTTTAGTGAGCAGTTCTTC
CASSLSGLAGGFSEQFF
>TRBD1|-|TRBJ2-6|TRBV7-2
TGTGCCAGCACCCAGGACAGGGCTGGGGCCAACGTCCTGACTTTC
CASTQDRAGANVLTF
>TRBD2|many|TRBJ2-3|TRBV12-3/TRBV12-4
TGTGCCAGCAGTTTAAGACTAGCGGACACAGATACGCAGTATTTT
CASSLRLADTDTQYF
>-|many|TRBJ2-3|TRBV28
TGTGCCAGCAGTTCCCGGACTGGCACAGATACGCAGTATTTT
CASSSRTGTDTQYF
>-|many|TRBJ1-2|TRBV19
TGTGCCAGTAAACCGAGACAGGATCTATGGGGATACACCTTC
CASKPRQDLWGYTF
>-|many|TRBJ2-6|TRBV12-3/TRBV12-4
TGTGCCAGCAGTCCTAGGAACTCTGGGGCCAACGTCCTGACTTTC
CASSPRNSGANVLTF
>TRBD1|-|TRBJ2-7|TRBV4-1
TGCGCCAGCAGCCCATCAGGACAGGGTTGCGGATACGAGCAGTACTTC
CASSPSGQGCGYEQYF
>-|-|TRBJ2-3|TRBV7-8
TGTGCCAGCAGCTTAGATCCGACGACAGATACGCAGTATTTT
CASSLDPTTDTQYF
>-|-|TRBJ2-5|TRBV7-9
TGTGCCAGCAGCACCCGGGTATCTCGTCAACTCCCAGAGACCCAGTACTTC
CASSTRVSRQLPETQYF
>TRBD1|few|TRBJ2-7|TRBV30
TGTGCCTGGGGGGGGACAGGGGCCTCCTACGAGCAGTACTTC
CAWGGTGASYEQYF
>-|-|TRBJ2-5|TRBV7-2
TGTGCCAGCAGCTTGACAGGGAGGAGAGGTCAAGAGACCCAGTACTTC
CASSLTGRRGQETQYF